This is a list of T cell receptor beta chains from one sample in a study of Ad26.COV2.S vaccination and SARS-CoV-2 variants. Here immunoSEQ multiplex PCR was the method, and the copy in TCRdb shows in-frame clones only, minus some. The sample lists roughly 320,000 clones; about nine tenths were seen once. Sequenced material: peripheral blood, taken in a trial of Ad26.COV2.S vaccine versus placebo. These receptors all come from a person aged 18-60 years who received the Ad26.COV2.S COVID-19 vaccine or a placebo. The CDR3 runs from the conserved cysteine through the conserved F or W. A D gene is named only where the DNA matches it firmly. Clone sizes are given selectively: once, few, many, or a class where the clone is expanded.

>-|-|TRBV6-2/TRBV6-3|TRBJ2-7
TGTGCCAGCAGTTACAGGGCAACCTCCTACGAGCAGTACTTC
CASSYRATSYEQYF
>-|-|TRBV11-1|TRBJ1-1
TGTGCCAGCTCCCTAAGGGGGAACACTGAAGCTTTCTTT
CASSLRGNTEAFF
>-|-|TRBV3-1/TRBV3-2|TRBJ1-2
TGTGCCAGCAGCCATGGGGCAGACTATGGCTACACCTTC
CASSHGADYGYTF
>-|-|TRBV6-5|TRBJ2-7
TGTGCCAGCAGTTACTCGATTTCTGGGAGCTACGAGCAGTACTTC
CASSYSISGSYEQYF
>TRBD2|-|TRBV9|TRBJ2-3
TGTGCCAGCAGCGCCGGGACTAGCGAAGGGGATACGCAGTATTTT
CASSAGTSEGDTQYF
>TRBD2|-|TRBV3-1/TRBV3-2|TRBJ2-1
TGTGCCAGCAGCCAAGTAGCGGGGGGTTACAATGAGCAGTTCTTC
CASSQVAGGYNEQFF
>TRBD1|once|TRBV19|TRBJ1-1
TGTGCCAGTAGTATAGTGGCAGGGGGTTTGGGCACTGAAGCTTTCTTT
CASSIVAGGLGTEAFF
>TRBD1|-|TRBV5-1|TRBJ2-1
TGCGCCAGCAGTAATCCGGGACAGGGGGTTTATGAGCAGTTCTTC
CASSNPGQGVYEQFF
>TRBD1|-|TRBV15|TRBJ2-7
TGTGCCACCAGCACCCGTAGACAGGGAGTTTACGAGCAGTACTTC
CATSTRRQGVYEQYF
>-|once|TRBV5-5|TRBJ1-1
TGTGCCAGCAGCCAACTCGTGGGGGTCGGGACTGAAGCTTTCTTT
CASSQLVGVGTEAFF
>-|-|TRBV7-8|TRBJ1-1
TGTGCCAGCAGCTTAGGGCGTCTTGAAGCTTTCTTT
CASSLGRLEAFF
>-|few|TRBV7-9|TRBJ1-3
TGTGCCAGCAGCTTAGGGCAGGCCCTCTATTCTGGAAACACCATATATTTT
CASSLGQALYSGNTIYF
>TRBD2|-|TRBV5-1|TRBJ2-7
TGCGCCAGCACCCCTAGCGGGGTGAACTCCTACGAGCAGTACTTC
CASTPSGVNSYEQYF
>-|-|TRBV11-2|TRBJ1-6
TGTGCCAGCAGCTCTCAGGGGTATAATTCACCCCTCCACTTT
CASSSQGYNSPLHF
>TRBD2|-|TRBV9|TRBJ2-2
TGTGCCAGCAGCCATCTTCTAGCGGGGGGGCCAACCGGGGAGCTGTTTTTT
CASSHLLAGGPTGELFF
>-|few|TRBV11-2|TRBJ1-1
TGTGCCAGCAGCTTGGACCATCTGAACACTGAAGCTTTCTTT
CASSLDHLNTEAFF
>TRBD1|-|TRBV28|TRBJ2-7
TGTGCCAGCAGCAGCGGACAGGCCAGCTCCTACGAGCAGTACTTC
CASSSGQASSYEQYF
>-|-|TRBV7-2|TRBJ1-1
TGTGCCAGCAGCCCCGACAGACCGGATATGAACACTGAAGCTTTCTTT
CASSPDRPDMNTEAFF
>-|-|TRBV3-1/TRBV3-2|TRBJ1-2
TGTGCCAGCAGCCAAGGGGGCTTAGGGAGGGCCTATGGCTACACCTTC
CASSQGGLGRAYGYTF
>-|once|TRBV3-1/TRBV3-2|TRBJ2-3
TGTGCCAGCTTCGGTGCGGGACAGTGCACAGATACGCAGTATTTT
CASFGAGQCTDTQYF
>TRBD1|-|TRBV7-9|TRBJ1-2
TGTGCCAGCAGCCTCTTAAATCCACCGGGACAGCCACGCGATGGCTACACCTTC
CASSLLNPPGQPRDGYTF
>-|-|TRBV7-9|TRBJ1-1
TGTGCCAGCAGCTTACGGGGGGCCGGCACTGAAGCTTTCTTT
CASSLRGAGTEAFF
>-|-|TRBV5-1|TRBJ2-7
TGCGCCAGCAGCTTGACCCCACAGGGCTCCTACGAGCAGTACTTC
CASSLTPQGSYEQYF
>-|-|TRBV20-1|TRBJ1-4
TGCAGTGCCCTAATAATGGGAAAACTGTTTTTT
CSALIMGKLFF
>-|-|TRBV6-2/TRBV6-3|TRBJ1-5
TGTGCCAGCAGTTACCTGGATTCGGGAGGGAATCAGCCCCAGCATTTT
CASSYLDSGGNQPQHF
>-|-|TRBV7-2|TRBJ2-7
TGTGCCAGCAGCTTCTCTACAGCCTACGAGCAGTACTTC
CASSFSTAYEQYF
>-|few|TRBV14|TRBJ1-6
TGTGCCAGCAGTCTGCTAGGGCCGAATTCACCCCTCCACTTT
CASSLLGPNSPLHF
>TRBD1|-|TRBV5-8|TRBJ1-4
TGTGCCAGCAGCGTCGGACAGGCTTATGAAAAACTGTTTTTT
CASSVGQAYEKLFF
>TRBD2|once|TRBV19|TRBJ2-1
TGTGCCAGTAGTAATTATAGCGGGGGCTCCTACAATGAGCAGTTCTTC
CASSNYSGGSYNEQFF
>TRBD1|-|TRBV30|TRBJ1-2
TGTGCCTGGAGTCTAACAGGGGGAGGTGGCTACACCTTC
CAWSLTGGGGYTF
>-|-|TRBV5-1|TRBJ2-7
TGCGCCAGCAGCTTCGGGCAGGGGTACTCCTACGAGCAGTACTTC
CASSFGQGYSYEQYF
>-|once|TRBV30|TRBJ1-1
TGTGCCTGGATAGGTACTACGGCTTTCTTT
CAWIGTTAFF
>-|-|TRBV11-2|TRBJ1-2
TGTGCCAGCATGACAGCTTATGGCTACACCTTC
CASMTAYGYTF
>-|-|TRBV7-9|TRBJ2-3
TGTGCCAGCAGCTTGTGGGAGGGCACAGATACGCAGTATTTT
CASSLWEGTDTQYF